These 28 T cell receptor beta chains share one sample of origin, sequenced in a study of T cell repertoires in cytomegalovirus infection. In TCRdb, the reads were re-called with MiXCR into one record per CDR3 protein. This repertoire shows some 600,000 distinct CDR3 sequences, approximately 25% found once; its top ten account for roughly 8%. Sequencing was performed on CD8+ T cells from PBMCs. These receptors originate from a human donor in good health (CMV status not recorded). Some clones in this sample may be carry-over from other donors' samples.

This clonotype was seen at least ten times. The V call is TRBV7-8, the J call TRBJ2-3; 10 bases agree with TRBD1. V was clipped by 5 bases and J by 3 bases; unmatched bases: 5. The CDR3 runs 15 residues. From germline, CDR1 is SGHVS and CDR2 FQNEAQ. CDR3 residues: CASSLTGGWTDTQYF. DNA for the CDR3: TGTGCCAGCAGCCTGACAGGGGGCTGGACAGATACGCAGTATTTT.

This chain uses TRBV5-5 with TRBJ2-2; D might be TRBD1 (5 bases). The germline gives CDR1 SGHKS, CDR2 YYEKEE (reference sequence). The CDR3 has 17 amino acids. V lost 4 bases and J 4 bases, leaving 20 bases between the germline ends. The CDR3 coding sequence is TGTGCCAGCAGCGCCGATCCCCTGGGGCCTTTCACCGGGGAGCTGTTTTTT. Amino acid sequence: CASSADPLGPFTGELFF.

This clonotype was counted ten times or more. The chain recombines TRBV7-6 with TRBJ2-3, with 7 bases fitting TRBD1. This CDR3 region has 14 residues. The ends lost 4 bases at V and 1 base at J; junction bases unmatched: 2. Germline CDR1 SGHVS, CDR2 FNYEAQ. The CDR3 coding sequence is TGTGCCAGCAGCTCGACAGGGCGCACAGATACGCAGTATTTT. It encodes CASSSTGRTDTQYF.

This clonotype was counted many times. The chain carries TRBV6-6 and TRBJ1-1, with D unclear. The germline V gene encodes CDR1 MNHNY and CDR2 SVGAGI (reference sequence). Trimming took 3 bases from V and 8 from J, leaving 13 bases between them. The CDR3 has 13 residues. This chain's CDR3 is CASSYPKRQEAFF. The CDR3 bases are TGTGCCAGCAGTTATCCTAAGCGGCAGGAAGCTTTCTTT.

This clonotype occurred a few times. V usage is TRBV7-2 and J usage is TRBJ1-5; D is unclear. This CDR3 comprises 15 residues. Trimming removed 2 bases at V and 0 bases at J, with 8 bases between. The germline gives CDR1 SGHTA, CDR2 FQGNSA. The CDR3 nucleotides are TGTGCCAGCAGCTTAACGCAGTATAGCAATCAGCCCCAGCATTTT. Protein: CASSLTQYSNQPQHF.

This CDR3 is CASSLAPGTALAKNIQYF. In nucleotides, the CDR3 is TGTGCCAGCAGCTTAGCCCCCGGGACAGCCTTAGCCAAAAACATTCAGTACTTC. The chain has TRBV7-2 and TRBJ2-4; 7 positions agree with TRBD1. V trimming: 0 bases; J trimming: 0 bases; junction bases outside the gene matches: 8. This CDR3 has 18 residues. From germline, CDR1 is SGHTA and CDR2 FQGNSA. The variable domain in full, with the rest retrieved from reference TRBV7-2 and TRBJ2-4, is GAGVSQSPSNKVTEKGKDVELRCDPISGHTALYWYRQSLGQGLEFLIYFQGNSAPDKSGLPSDRFSAERTGGSVSTLTIQRTQQEDSAVYLCASSLAPGTALAKNIQYFGAGTRLSVL.

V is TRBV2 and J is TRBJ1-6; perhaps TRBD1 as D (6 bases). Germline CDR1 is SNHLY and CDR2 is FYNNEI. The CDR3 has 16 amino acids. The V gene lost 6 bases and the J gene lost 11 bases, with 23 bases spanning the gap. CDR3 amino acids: CASSLDRDTRGAPLHF. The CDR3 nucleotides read TGTGCCAGCAGCCTCGACCGGGACACCCGAGGGGCACCCCTCCACTTT.

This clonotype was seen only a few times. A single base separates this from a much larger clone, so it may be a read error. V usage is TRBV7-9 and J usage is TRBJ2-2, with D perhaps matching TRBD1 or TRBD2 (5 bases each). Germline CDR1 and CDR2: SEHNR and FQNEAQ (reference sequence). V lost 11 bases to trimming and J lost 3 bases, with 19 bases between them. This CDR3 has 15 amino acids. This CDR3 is CADILRDQHTGELFF. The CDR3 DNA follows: TGTGCCGACATCCTCCGGGACCAACACACCGGGGAGCTGTTTTTT.

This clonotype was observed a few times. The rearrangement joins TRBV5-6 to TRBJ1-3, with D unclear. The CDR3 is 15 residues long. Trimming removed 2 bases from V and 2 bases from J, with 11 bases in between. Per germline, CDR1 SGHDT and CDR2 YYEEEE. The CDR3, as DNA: TGTGCCAGCAGCTTTCCGACGGAGACTGGAAACACCATATATTTT. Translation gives CASSFPTETGNTIYF.

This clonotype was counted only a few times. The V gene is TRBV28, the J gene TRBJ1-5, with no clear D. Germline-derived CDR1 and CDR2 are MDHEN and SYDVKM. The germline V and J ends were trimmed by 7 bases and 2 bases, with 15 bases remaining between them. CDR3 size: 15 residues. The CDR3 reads CASKVVREGNQPQHF. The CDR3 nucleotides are TGTGCCAGCAAGGTAGTCCGGGAGGGCAATCAGCCCCAGCATTTT.

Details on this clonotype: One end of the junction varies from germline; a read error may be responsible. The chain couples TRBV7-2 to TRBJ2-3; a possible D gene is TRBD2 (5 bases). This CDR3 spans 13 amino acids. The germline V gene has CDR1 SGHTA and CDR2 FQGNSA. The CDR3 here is CVSTPEGGDTQYF. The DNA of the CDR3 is TGTGTCAGCACCCCCGAGGGCGGGGATACGCAGTATTTT.

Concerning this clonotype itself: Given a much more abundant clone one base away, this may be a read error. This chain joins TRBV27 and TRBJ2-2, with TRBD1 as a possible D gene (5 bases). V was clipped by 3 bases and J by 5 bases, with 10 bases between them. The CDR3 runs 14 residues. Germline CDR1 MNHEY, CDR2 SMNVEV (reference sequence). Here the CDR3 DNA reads TGTGCCAGCAGTTTCGAAGGGGATACCGGGGAGCTGTTTTTT. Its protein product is CASSFEGDTGELFF.

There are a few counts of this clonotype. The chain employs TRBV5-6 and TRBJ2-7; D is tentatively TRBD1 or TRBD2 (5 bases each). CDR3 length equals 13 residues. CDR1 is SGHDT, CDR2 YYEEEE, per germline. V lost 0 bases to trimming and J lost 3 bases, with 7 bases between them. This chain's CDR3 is CASSLGDLYEQYV. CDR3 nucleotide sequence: TGTGCCAGCAGCTTGGGGGACCTCTACGAGCAGTACGTC.

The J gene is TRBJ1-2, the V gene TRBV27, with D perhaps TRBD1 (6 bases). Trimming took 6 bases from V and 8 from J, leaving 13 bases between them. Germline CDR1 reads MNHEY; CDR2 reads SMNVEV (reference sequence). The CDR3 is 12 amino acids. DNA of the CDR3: TGTGCCAGCAGAGCGGGGGCACGGGGCTACACCTTC. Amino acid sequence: CASRAGARGYTF.

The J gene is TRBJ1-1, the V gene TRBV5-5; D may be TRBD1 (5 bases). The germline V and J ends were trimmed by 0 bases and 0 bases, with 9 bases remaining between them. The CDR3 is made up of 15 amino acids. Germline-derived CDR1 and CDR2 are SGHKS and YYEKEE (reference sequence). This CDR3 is CASSLADSMNTEAFF. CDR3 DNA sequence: TGTGCCAGCAGCTTGGCCGACAGCATGAACACTGAAGCTTTCTTT.

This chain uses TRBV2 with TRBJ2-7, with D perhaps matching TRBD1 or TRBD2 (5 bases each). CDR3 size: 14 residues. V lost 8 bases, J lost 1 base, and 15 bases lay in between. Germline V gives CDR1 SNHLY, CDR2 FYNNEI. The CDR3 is CASSGAAGSYEQYF. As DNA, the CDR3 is TGTGCCAGCTCCGGGGCCGCCGGGTCCTACGAGCAGTACTTC. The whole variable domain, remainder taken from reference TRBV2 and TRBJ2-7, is EPEVTQTPSHQVTQMGQEVILRCVPISNHLYFYWYRQILGQKVEFLVSFYNNEISEKSEIFDDQFSVERPDGSNFTLKIRSTKLEDSAMYFCASSGAAGSYEQYFGPGTRLTVT.

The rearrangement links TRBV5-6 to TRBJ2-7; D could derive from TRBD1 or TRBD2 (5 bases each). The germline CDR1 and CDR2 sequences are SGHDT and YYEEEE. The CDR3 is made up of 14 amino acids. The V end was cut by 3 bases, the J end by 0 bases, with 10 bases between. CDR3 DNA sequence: TGTGCCAGCAGCTCGGGGACGCCCTCCTACGAGCAGTACTTC. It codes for CASSSGTPSYEQYF.

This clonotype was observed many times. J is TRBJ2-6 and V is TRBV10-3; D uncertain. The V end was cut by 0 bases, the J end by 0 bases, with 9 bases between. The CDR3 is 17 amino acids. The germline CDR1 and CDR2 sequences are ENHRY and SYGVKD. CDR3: CAISESTVASGANVLTF. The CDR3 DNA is TGTGCCATCAGTGAGTCCACAGTCGCCTCTGGGGCCAACGTCCTGACTTTC.

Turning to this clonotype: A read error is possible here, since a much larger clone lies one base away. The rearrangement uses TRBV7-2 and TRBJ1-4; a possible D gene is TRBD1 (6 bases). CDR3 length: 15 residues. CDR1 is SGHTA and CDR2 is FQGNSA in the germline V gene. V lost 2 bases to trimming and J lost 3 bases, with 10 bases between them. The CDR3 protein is CASSLSRGANEKLFF. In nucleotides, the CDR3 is TGTGCCAGCAGCTTAAGCAGGGGCGCTAATGAAAAACTGTTTTTT. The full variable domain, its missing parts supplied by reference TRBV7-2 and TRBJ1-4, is GAGVSQSPSNKVTEKGKDVELRCDPISGHTALYWYRQSLGQGLEFLIYFQGNSAPDKSGLPSDRFSAERTGGSVSTLTIQRTQQEDSAVYLCASSLSRGANEKLFFGSGTQLSVL.

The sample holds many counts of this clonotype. The CDR3 coding sequence is TGTGCCAGCAGCTCGACAGGGGGTTACACCGGGGAGCTGTTTTTT. Encoded protein: CASSSTGGYTGELFF. The genes are TRBV7-3 and TRBJ2-2; 9 bases map to TRBD1. Germline V gene data show CDR1 as SGHTA and CDR2 as FQGTGA. This CDR3 has 15 amino acids. V was pared by 4 bases and J by 3 bases, with 3 bases of the junction left unmatched.

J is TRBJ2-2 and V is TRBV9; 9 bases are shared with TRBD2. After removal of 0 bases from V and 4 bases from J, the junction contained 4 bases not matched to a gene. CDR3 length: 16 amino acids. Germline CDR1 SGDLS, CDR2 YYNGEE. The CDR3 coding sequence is TGTGCCAGCAGCGTAGATGCGGGGGGGCCCACCGGGGAGCTGTTTTTT. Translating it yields CASSVDAGGPTGELFF.

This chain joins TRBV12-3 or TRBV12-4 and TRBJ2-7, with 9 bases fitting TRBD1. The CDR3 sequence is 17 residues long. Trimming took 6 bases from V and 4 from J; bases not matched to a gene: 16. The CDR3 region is CASRGGGTGGSKYEQYF. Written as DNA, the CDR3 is TGTGCCAGCAGGGGGGGGGGCACAGGGGGCTCCAAATACGAGCAGTACTTC.

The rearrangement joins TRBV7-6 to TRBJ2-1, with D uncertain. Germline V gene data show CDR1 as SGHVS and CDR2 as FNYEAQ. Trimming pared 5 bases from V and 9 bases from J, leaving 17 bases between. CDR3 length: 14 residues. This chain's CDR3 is CASSPPQSQTEQFF. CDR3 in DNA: TGTGCCAGCAGCCCGCCCCAAAGCCAGACTGAGCAGTTCTTC.

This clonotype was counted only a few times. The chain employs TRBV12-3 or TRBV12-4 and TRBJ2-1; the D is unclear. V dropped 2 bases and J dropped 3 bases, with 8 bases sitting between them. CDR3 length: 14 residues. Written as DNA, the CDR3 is TGTGCCAGCAGTTTAATCTACAGCTACAATGAGCAGTTCTTC. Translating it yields CASSLIYSYNEQFF.

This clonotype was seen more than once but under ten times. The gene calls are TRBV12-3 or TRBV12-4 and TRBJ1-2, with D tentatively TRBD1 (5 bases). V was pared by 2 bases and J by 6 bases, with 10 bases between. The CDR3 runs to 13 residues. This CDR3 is CASSLTRGDGYTF. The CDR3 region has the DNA TGTGCCAGCAGTTTAACCCGGGGCGATGGCTACACCTTC.

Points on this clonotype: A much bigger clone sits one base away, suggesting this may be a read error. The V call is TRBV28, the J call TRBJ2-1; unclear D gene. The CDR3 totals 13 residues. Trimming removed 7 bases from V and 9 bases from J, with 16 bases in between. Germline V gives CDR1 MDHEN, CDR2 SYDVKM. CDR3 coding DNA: TGTGCCAGCAAACCCGTAAAGTGGAGTGAGCAGTTCTTC. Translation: CASKPVKWSEQFF.

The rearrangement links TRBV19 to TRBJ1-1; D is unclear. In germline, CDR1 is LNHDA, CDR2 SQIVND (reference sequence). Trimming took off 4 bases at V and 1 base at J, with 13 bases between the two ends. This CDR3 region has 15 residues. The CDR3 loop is CASSSRILGNTEAFF. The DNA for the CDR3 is TGTGCCAGTAGTAGCCGCATTTTGGGGAACACTGAAGCTTTCTTT.

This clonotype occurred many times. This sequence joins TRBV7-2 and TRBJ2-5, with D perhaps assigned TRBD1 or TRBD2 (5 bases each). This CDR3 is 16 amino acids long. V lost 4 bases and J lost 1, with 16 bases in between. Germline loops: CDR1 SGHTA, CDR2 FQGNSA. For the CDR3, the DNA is TGTGCCAGCAGCTCCCCCTTGGGGGACCCCCAAGAGACCCAGTACTTC. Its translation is CASSSPLGDPQETQYF.